This T cell receptor beta chain was captured in a study of STAT3 mutations in large granular lymphocyte leukemia. Findings of the study overall: Every T-LGLL patient had at least one immunodominant TCRbeta clonotype.

This table comes from immunoSEQ multiplex PCR, and its TCRdb copy is limited to in-frame clones, with some not included. Of about 42,000 clones in the sample, 81% are singletons; the top ten hold 0.43%. The ends lost 8 bases at V and 4 bases at J; junction bases unmatched: 7. The CDR3 loop spans 14 amino acids. Germline V CDR1 and CDR2: SGDLS, YYNGEE. With regard to this clone: The antigen remains unidentified.

Sequencing was performed on PBMCs. The V gene is TRBV9, the J gene TRBJ2-1; 9 positions agree with TRBD2. The clonotype was recovered from a human donor with T large granular lymphocyte leukemia. Some clones in this sample may be carry-over from other donors' samples. CDR3 amino acids: CASTPAGGYNEQFF. Written as DNA, the CDR3 is TGTGCCAGTACTCCGGCGGGGGGGTACAATGAGCAGTTCTTC.